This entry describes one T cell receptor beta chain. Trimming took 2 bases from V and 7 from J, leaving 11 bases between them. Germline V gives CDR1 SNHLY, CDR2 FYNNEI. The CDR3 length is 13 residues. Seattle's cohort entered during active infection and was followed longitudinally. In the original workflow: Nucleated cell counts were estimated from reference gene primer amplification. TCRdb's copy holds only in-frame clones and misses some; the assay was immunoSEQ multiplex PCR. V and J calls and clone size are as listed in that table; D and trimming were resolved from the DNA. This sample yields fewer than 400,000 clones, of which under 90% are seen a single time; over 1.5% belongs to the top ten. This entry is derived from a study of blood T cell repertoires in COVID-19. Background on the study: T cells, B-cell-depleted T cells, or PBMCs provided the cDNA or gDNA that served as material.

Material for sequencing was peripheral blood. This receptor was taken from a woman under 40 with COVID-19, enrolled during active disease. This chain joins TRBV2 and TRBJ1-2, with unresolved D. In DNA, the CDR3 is TGTGCCAGCAGTGAAAGACTTGATCTTGGCTACACCTTC. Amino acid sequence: CASSERLDLGYTF.